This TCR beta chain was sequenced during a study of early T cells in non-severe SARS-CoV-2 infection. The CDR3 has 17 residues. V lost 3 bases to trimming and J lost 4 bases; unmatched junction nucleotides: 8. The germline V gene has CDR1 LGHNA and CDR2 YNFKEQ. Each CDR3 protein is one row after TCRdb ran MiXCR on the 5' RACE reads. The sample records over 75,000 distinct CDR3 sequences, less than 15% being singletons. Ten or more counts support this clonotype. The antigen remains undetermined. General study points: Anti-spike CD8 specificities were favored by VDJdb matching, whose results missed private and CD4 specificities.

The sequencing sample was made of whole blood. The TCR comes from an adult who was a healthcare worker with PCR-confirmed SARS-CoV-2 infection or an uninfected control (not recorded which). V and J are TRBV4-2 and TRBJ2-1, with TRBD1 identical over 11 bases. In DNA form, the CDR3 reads TGTGCCAGCAGCCATCCAGGGGGGACAGGGGGGTACAATGAGCAGTTCTTC. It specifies CASSHPGGTGGYNEQFF.